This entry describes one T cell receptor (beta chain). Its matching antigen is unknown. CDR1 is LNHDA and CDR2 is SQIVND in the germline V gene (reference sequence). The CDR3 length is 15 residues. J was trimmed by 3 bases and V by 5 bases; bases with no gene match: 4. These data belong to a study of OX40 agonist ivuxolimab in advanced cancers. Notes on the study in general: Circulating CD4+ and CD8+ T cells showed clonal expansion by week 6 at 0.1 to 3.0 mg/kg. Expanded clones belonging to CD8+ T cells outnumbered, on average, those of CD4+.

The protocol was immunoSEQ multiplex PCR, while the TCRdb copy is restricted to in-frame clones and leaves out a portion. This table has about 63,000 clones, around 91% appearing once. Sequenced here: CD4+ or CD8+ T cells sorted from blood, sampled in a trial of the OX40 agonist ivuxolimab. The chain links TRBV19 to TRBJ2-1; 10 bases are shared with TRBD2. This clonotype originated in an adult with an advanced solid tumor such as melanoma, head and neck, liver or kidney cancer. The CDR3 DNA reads TGTGCCAGTAGTTTTCTAGCGGGGGTCTACAATGAGCAGTTCTTC. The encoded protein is CASSFLAGVYNEQFF.